This T cell receptor (beta chain) was recovered during a study of blood T cells in healthy people across ages. The authors ran a second PCR of roughly 6 to 12 cycles using a sample-barcoded 5' primer and a J-beta primer mix. A single record per CDR3 protein comes from TCRdb applying MiXCR to the 5' RACE reads. The sample has about 800,000 distinct CDR3 sequences; around 25% are singletons. This clonotype was recorded a few times. These data were also reused for a study on T cells of mothers and their children.

The receptor was derived from a boy aged 10-17 years in good health. Material for sequencing was blood.

CDR3 residues: CASSPVAANEKLFF. The DNA for the CDR3 is TGTGCCAGCTCACCAGTGGCAGCTAATGAAAAACTGTTTTTT. The V gene is TRBV18, the J gene TRBJ1-4; D not resolved. Germline CDR1 and CDR2: KGHSH and LQKENI. The CDR3 consists of 14 residues. Trimming removed 2 bases from V and 3 bases from J, with 7 bases in between.